This passage covers 23 T cell receptor beta chains from one sample sequenced in a study of T cells in Graves' hyperthyroidism and ophthalmopathy. What was amplified from RNA transcripts were TCR beta CDR3 regions. TCR CDR3 underwent first-round RT-PCR with the HTBI primer set. TCRdb re-called the multiplex PCR reads with MiXCR, one entry per CDR3 protein. Found here are 500,000 or so distinct CDR3 sequences, roughly a sixth of them singletons; the top ten hold approximately 18%. Sequenced sample: blood. These receptors were obtained from a young woman with Graves' ophthalmopathy.

This clonotype has a single count. The chain carries TRBV13 and TRBJ2-1; D ambiguous. V lost 6 bases, J lost 3 bases, and 6 bases lay in between. This CDR3 is built from 12 residues. The germline CDR1 and CDR2 sequences are PRHDT and FYEKMQ (reference sequence). For the CDR3, the DNA is TGTGCCAGCAGGACGGTCTACAATGAGCAGTTCTTC. It specifies CASRTVYNEQFF.

This clonotype was recorded at least ten times. The V and J genes are TRBV7-9 and TRBJ2-1, with 10 bases fitting TRBD2. Germline-derived CDR1 and CDR2 are SEHNR and FQNEAQ (reference sequence). Trimming removed 5 bases from V and 4 bases from J; junction bases left unmatched: 14. This CDR3 contains 18 residues. The CDR3: CASSPTSPSSGGYNEQFF. The CDR3 DNA follows: TGTGCCAGCAGCCCAACCTCCCCCTCTAGCGGGGGTTACAATGAGCAGTTCTTC.

Points on this clonotype: With a much larger clone just one base away, this may be a read error. The chain combines TRBV27 with TRBJ2-1; TRBD2 aligns across 11 bases. The J call is doubtful: the DNA matches TRBJ2-7 better. The CDR3 is 16 residues long. Germline-derived CDR1 and CDR2 are MNHEY and SMNVEV (reference sequence). The DNA for the CDR3 is TGTGCCAGCAGTCCACTCCGACTAGCGGGGTCCAATGAGCAGTACTTC. Protein sequence: CASSPLRLAGSNEQYF.

This clonotype was seen only a few times. This chain connects TRBV4-1 to TRBJ2-3; 15 nucleotides align to TRBD2. Unmatched junction bases numbered 4, after V lost 6 bases and J lost 0 bases. The CDR3 length is 17 residues. Germline CDR1 and CDR2: MGHRA and YSYEKL. The CDR3: CASRGLAGGTSTDTQYF. The CDR3 nucleotides read TGCGCCAGCAGGGGACTAGCGGGGGGAACTAGCACAGATACGCAGTATTTT.

This clonotype has a count of ten or more. This chain joins TRBV10-3 and TRBJ1-1; D possibly corresponds to TRBD1 (5 bases). Germline CDR1 ENHRY, CDR2 SYGVKD. This CDR3 region has 12 residues. V dropped 6 bases and J dropped 2 bases, with 7 bases sitting between them. The CDR3 coding sequence is TGTGCCATCAGCGGGGCAAACACTGAAGCTTTCTTT. Translation gives CAISGANTEAFF.

This clonotype appeared a single time. A much bigger clone sits one base away, suggesting this may be a read error. The chain is built from TRBV7-9 and TRBJ2-1; TRBD2 is a possible D gene (5 bases). Germline V lookup: CDR1 SEHNR, CDR2 FQNEAQ (reference sequence). The CDR3 sequence is 14 residues long. As DNA, the CDR3 is TGTGACAGCAGCCCCTCGGACCGGAGGAATGAGCAGTTCTTC. Protein sequence: CDSSPSDRRNEQFF. Using reference TRBV7-9 and TRBJ2-1 for the parts outside the CDR3, the full variable domain is DTGVSQNPRHKITKRGQNVTFRCDPISEHNRLYWYRQTLGQGPEFLTYFQNEAQLEKSRLLSDRFSAERPKGSFSTLEIQRTEQGDSAMYLCDSSPSDRRNEQFFGPGTRLTVL.

This clonotype was found many times. The V call is TRBV3-1, the J call TRBJ2-1, with D possibly TRBD2 on 5 matching bases. V was pared by 1 base and J by 10 bases, with 20 bases between. The germline V gene encodes CDR1 LGHDT and CDR2 YNNKEL (reference sequence). This CDR3 comprises 16 residues. CDR3 in DNA: TGTGCCAGCAGCCAAGGTCGGGGAACGAGGGTATTGGAGCAGTTCTTC. This translates into CASSQGRGTRVLEQFF.

This clonotype was detected ten times or more. The rearrangement links TRBV12-3 or TRBV12-4 to TRBJ2-3, with 10 bases lining up with TRBD2. V shed 6 bases, J shed 5 bases, and the junction held 8 bases outside the gene matches. CDR3 length equals 15 residues. CDR3 in DNA: TGTGCCAGCAGAAAGCGGGGGGGCCGAATAGATACGCAGTATTTT. This gives the protein CASRKRGGRIDTQYF.

There are many counts of this clonotype. Here the CDR3 reads CSVEGTVVPEQFF. CDR3 sequence (DNA): TGCAGCGTTGAAGGGACAGTGGTCCCTGAGCAGTTCTTC. V is TRBV29-1 and J is TRBJ2-1; D is possibly TRBD1 (6 bases). This CDR3 is built from 13 residues. Per the germline V gene, CDR1 is SQVTM and CDR2 is ANQGSEA. V lost 1 base, J lost 9 bases, and 13 bases lay in between.

The table lists this clonotype with a few counts. J is TRBJ1-2 and V is TRBV20-1; 7 nucleotides align to TRBD1. In germline, CDR1 is DFQATT, CDR2 SNEGSKA (reference sequence). The CDR3 runs to 18 residues. Trimming at V came to 5 bases and at J to 3 bases, leaving 21 bases not matched to a gene. CDR3 amino acids: CSAEETGAGGLTHYGYTF. In DNA, the CDR3 is TGCAGTGCTGAGGAAACTGGGGCAGGGGGTTTAACCCACTATGGCTACACCTTC.

The CDR3, as DNA: TGCGCCAGCAGCCAAGAAGACCACACCAGGGATACGCAGTATTTT. This sequence encodes CASSQEDHTRDTQYF. V usage is TRBV4-3 and J usage is TRBJ2-3; D gene ambiguous. CDR3 length: 15 residues. The V gene lost 0 bases and the J gene lost 6 bases, with 13 bases spanning the gap. Germline V lookup: CDR1 LGHNA, CDR2 YSLEER.

This clonotype has ten or more counts. One junction end does not reproduce the germline sequence, and a read error may be involved. V gene TRBV5-6 combines with J gene TRBJ2-3; D not resolved. This CDR3 is built from 15 residues. Germline-derived CDR1 and CDR2 are SGHDT and YYEEEE. Here the CDR3 reads CASSLVRPNTDTQYF. The CDR3 coding sequence is TGTGCCAGCAGTTTGGTCCGTCCTAACACAGATACGCAGTATTTT. Variable domain in full (rest from reference TRBV5-6 and TRBJ2-3): DAGVTQSPTHLIKTRGQQVTLRCSPKSGHDTVSWYQQALGQGPQFIFQYYEEEERQRGNFPDRFSGHQFPNYSSELNVNALLLGDSALYLCASSLVRPNTDTQYFGPGTRLTVL.

The V call is TRBV15, the J call TRBJ2-2, with a tentative D call TRBD2 (6 bases). Trimming left V 0 bases short and J 3 bases short, with 11 bases between. Germline CDR1 reads LNHNV; CDR2 reads YYDKDF (reference sequence). The CDR3 covers 16 residues. CDR3 loop: CATSREGREDTGELFF. CDR3 coding DNA: TGTGCCACCAGCAGAGAAGGCAGGGAGGACACCGGGGAGCTGTTTTTT.

This clonotype has only a few counts. J is TRBJ2-1 and V is TRBV4-1; a weak D match, TRBD2 (5 bases). Germline lookup yields CDR1 MGHRA and CDR2 YSYEKL. Trimming removed 3 bases at V and 4 bases at J, with 16 bases between. The CDR3 has 16 residues. CDR3 sequence: CASSHVARKAYNEQFF. Written as DNA, the CDR3 is TGCGCCAGCAGCCACGTAGCGCGTAAAGCTTACAATGAGCAGTTCTTC.

This clonotype was detected only a few times. The chain has TRBV2 and TRBJ2-1, with 8 bases lining up with TRBD2. The V and J ends lost 1 base and 7 bases, in that order; junction bases with no gene match: 6. This CDR3 has 15 residues. Per germline, CDR1 SNHLY and CDR2 FYNNEI. The CDR3 coding sequence is TGTGCCAGCAGTGAAGAGGGAGCGGGGGCAAATGAGCAGTTCTTC. Its protein is CASSEEGAGANEQFF.

In regard to this clonotype: Without the conserved terminal phenylalanine or tryptophan, this CDR3 likely stems from a read error. V is TRBV7-3 and J is TRBJ1-1; 10 bases agree with TRBD1. After removal of 5 bases from V and 3 bases from J, the junction contained 3 bases not matched to a gene. Per germline, CDR1 SGHTA and CDR2 FQGTGA. This CDR3 spans 14 amino acids. CDR3 bases: TGTGCCAGCAGCGCGACAGGGGGCGACACTGAAGCTTTCCTT. Translating it yields CASSATGGDTEAFL.

This clonotype was recorded a few times. The chain uses TRBV4-1 and TRBJ2-3, with D tentatively TRBD1 (5 bases). Germline V gene data show CDR1 as MGHRA and CDR2 as YSYEKL. V was pared by 1 base and J by 4 bases, with 12 bases between. This CDR3 has 15 residues. CDR3 nucleotide sequence: TGCGCCAGCAGCCAAGGTGGGGCCAACGCAGATACGCAGTATTTT. Protein product: CASSQGGANADTQYF.

This clonotype occurred many times. The chain couples TRBV12-3 or TRBV12-4 to TRBJ1-1; 7 positions match TRBD1. The CDR3 sequence is 15 residues long. Trimming took 6 bases from V and 1 from J; bases not matched to a gene: 8. CDR3 region: CASSPLGGGNTEAFF. As DNA, the CDR3 is TGTGCCAGCAGCCCCTTAGGGGGCGGGAACACTGAAGCTTTCTTT.

The chain uses TRBV7-6 and TRBJ2-3; 7 nucleotides match TRBD1. The V segment lost 3 bases and the J segment 4 bases; nucleotides outside the gene matches: 4. The CDR3 extends over 14 amino acids. In germline, CDR1 is SGHVS, CDR2 FNYEAQ. The CDR3 DNA reads TGTGCCAGCAGCTTGTTAGGGGGCCCAGATACGCAGTATTTT. It is translated as CASSLLGGPDTQYF.

This clonotype appeared once. The chain uses TRBV9 and TRBJ2-3; D might be TRBD2 (6 bases). The CDR3 length is 16 residues. Germline V gene lookup returns CDR1 SGDLS and CDR2 YYNGEE. The V end was cut by 0 bases, the J end by 1 base, with 12 bases between. The CDR3 DNA sequence: TGTGCCAGCAGCGTAGTTGGAGGGAGTGGCACAGATACGCAGTATTTT. Protein sequence: CASSVVGGSGTDTQYF.

This clonotype was recorded many times. The genes are TRBV28 and TRBJ1-2; no definite D call. The CDR3 is 15 residues long. Trimming took 2 bases from V and 2 from J, leaving 12 bases between them. CDR1 and CDR2 (germline): MDHEN, SYDVKM. The CDR3 is CASSLRADKNYGYTF. For the CDR3, the DNA is TGTGCCAGCAGTTTACGCGCCGACAAGAACTATGGCTACACCTTC.

The chain employs TRBV30 and TRBJ2-7; 10 bases match TRBD2. The CDR3 length is 16 residues. Germline values: CDR1 GTSNPN, CDR2 SVGIG (reference sequence). The J segment lost 4 bases and the V segment lost 3 bases, leaving 12 bases of the junction unmatched. The CDR3 bases are TGTGCCTGGAGACTAAAAAAGCGGGAGGGCCGGTACGAGCAGTACTTC. Its translation is CAWRLKKREGRYEQYF.

As for this clonotype: A much more abundant neighbour one base away suggests this may be a read error. The chain combines TRBV6-2 or TRBV6-3 with TRBJ1-4, with D possibly TRBD1 on 6 matching bases. Germline V gene data show CDR1 as MNHEY and CDR2 as SVGEGT. The CDR3 spans 15 residues. The DNA for the CDR3 is TGTGCCAGCAGTGACTCGACAGGTAGTAATGAAAAACTGTTTTTT. It codes for CASSDSTGSNEKLFF.